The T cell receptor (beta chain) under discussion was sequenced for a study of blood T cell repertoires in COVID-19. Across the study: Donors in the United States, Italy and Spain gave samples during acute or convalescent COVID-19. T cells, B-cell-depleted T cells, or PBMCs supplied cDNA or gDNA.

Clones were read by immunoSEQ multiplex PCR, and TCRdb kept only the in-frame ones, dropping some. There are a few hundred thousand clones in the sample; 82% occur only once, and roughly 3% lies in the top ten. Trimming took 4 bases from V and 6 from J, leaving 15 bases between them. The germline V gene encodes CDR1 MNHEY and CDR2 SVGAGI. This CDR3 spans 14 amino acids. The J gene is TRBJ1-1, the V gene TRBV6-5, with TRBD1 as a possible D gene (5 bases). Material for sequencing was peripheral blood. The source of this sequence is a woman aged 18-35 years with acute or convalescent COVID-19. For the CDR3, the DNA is TGTGCCAGCAGTTCCTTGGACATCCGGTCTGAAGCTTTCTTT. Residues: CASSSLDIRSEAFF.